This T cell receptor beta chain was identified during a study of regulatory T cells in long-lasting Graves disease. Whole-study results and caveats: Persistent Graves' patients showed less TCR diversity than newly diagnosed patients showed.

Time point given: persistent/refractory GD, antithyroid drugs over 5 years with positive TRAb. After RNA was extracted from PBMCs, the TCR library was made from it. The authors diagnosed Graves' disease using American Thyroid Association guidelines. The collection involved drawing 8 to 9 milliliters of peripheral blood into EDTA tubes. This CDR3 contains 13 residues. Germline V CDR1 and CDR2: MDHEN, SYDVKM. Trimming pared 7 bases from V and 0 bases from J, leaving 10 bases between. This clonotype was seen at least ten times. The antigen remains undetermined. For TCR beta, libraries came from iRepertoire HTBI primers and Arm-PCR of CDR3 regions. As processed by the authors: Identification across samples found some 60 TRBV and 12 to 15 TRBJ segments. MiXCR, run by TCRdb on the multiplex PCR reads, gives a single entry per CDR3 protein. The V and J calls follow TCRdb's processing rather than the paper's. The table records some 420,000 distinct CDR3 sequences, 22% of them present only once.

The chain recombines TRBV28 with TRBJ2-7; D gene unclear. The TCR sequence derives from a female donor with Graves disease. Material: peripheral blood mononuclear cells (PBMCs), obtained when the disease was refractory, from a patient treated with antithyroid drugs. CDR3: CASIKSVSYEQYF. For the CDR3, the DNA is TGTGCCAGCATAAAAAGCGTCTCCTACGAGCAGTACTTC.